This TCR beta chain was found in a study of blood T cell repertoires in COVID-19. Whole-study context: Acute-phase and convalescent COVID-19 samples originated in the United States, Italy and Spain.

Per the authors' pipeline: Cell counts per sample came from amplifying reference gene primers. Assay used: immunoSEQ multiplex PCR; TCRdb lists only in-frame clones, some missing. Clone size and V and J calls were adopted from that table, with D and trimming inferred from the DNA. The data show approximately 500,000 clones, approximately 89% seen once. Seattle's enrolled individuals joined amid active infection and were then monitored longitudinally. Sequenced input: peripheral blood. This clonotype was obtained from a man younger than 35 with COVID-19, enrolled during active disease.

CDR3 in DNA: TGTGCCAGCTCACCTCTAGCGGAGTCCGGTGAGCAGTTCTTC. It codes for CASSPLAESGEQFF. V gene TRBV18 combines with J gene TRBJ2-1; 7 bases agree with TRBD2. Germline V gives CDR1 KGHSH, CDR2 LQKENI. V gave up 3 bases and J gave up 9 bases; unmatched junction bases: 8. This CDR3 comprises 14 residues.